A single sample is the source of the 4 T cell receptor beta chains below, sequenced in a study of blood T cell repertoires in COVID-19. Clones were sequenced by immunoSEQ multiplex PCR, and TCRdb holds only the in-frame ones, with some missing. This table has more than 150,000 clones, around 84% appearing once. The sequencing input was peripheral blood. The source of these receptors is a man aged 55 to 70 with COVID-19, enrolled during active disease.

The count of this clone is one. The chain uses TRBV3-1 (or the pseudogene TRBV3-2) and TRBJ2-1, with 9 bases identical to TRBD1. The CDR3 has 15 residues. Looked up from germline, CDR1 is LGHDT and CDR2 is YNNKEL (reference sequence). After removal of 5 bases from V and 0 bases from J, the junction contained 2 bases not matched to a gene. CDR3: CASSMGQGSYNEQFF. Written as DNA, the CDR3 is TGTGCCAGCAGCATGGGACAGGGCTCCTACAATGAGCAGTTCTTC.

The chain is built from TRBV7-2 and TRBJ2-2; 8 bases match TRBD2. In germline, CDR1 is SGHTA, CDR2 FQGNSA. The CDR3 is made up of 14 amino acids. Trimming removed 3 bases from V and 6 bases from J; junction bases left unmatched: 3. The CDR3 region has the DNA TGTGCCAGCAGCTTGCCCGGGAGGGCCGGGGAGCTGTTTTTT. Protein sequence: CASSLPGRAGELFF.

The CDR3 sequence is CASSPAGVFDGELFF. CDR3 in DNA: TGCGCCAGCAGTCCAGCGGGAGTTTTCGACGGGGAGCTGTTTTTT. The chain links TRBV23-1 to TRBJ2-2; 8 nucleotides agree with TRBD2. TRBV23-1 counts as an open reading frame of uncertain function. With V trimmed by 4 bases and J by 7 bases, 8 bases remained unmatched. The CDR3 totals 15 residues.

The count of this clone is one. This CDR3 reads CASSLDSSPLHF. The CDR3 nucleotides are TGTGCCAGCAGCCTCGACAGCTCACCCCTCCACTTT. The chain has TRBV7-2 and TRBJ1-6, with D maybe TRBD1 (5 bases). Trimming pared 5 bases from V and 10 bases from J, leaving 9 bases between. Germline CDR1 is SGHTA and CDR2 is FQGNSA. The CDR3 extends over 12 amino acids.